The 26 T cell receptor beta chains listed next were all sequenced from one sample in a study of blood T cell repertoires in COVID-19. Libraries were prepared by immunoSEQ multiplex PCR; TCRdb keeps only in-frame clonotypes and omits some of them. This sample has roughly 200,000 clones, with approximately 88% found just once. The material sequenced was peripheral blood. The source of these receptors is a man in his forties with acute or convalescent COVID-19.

The rearrangement links TRBV27 to TRBJ2-7, with a possible D match to TRBD1 (6 bases). The CDR3 loop spans 13 amino acids. Germline CDR1 is MNHEY and CDR2 is SMNVEV (reference sequence). V lost 3 bases and J lost 3, with 9 bases in between. CDR3 sequence reads: CASSFGGYYEQYF. As DNA, the CDR3 is TGTGCCAGCAGTTTTGGGGGCTACTACGAGCAGTACTTC.

The V gene is TRBV7-2, the J gene TRBJ2-7; D is possibly TRBD1 (6 bases). The germline V and J ends were trimmed by 4 bases and 4 bases, with 8 bases remaining between them. The CDR3 sequence is 12 residues long. The germline V gene has CDR1 SGHTA and CDR2 FQGNSA. Here the CDR3 reads CASSYGQYEQYF. CDR3 in DNA: TGTGCCAGCAGCTACGGACAGTACGAGCAGTACTTC. Complete variable domain (other parts from reference TRBV7-2 and TRBJ2-7): GAGVSQSPSNKVTEKGKDVELRCDPISGHTALYWYRQSLGQGLEFLIYFQGNSAPDKSGLPSDRFSAERTGGSVSTLTIQRTQQEDSAVYLCASSYGQYEQYFGPGTRLTVT.

This chain uses TRBV3-1 (or the pseudogene TRBV3-2) with TRBJ1-2, with 8 bases matching TRBD1. There are 14 residues in the CDR3. The V gene end was trimmed by 6 bases and the J gene end by 5 bases; junction bases not matched to a gene: 8. Germline V CDR1 and CDR2: LGHDT, YNNKEL (reference sequence). CDR3 sequence: CASSPRTGPYGYTF. CDR3 sequence (DNA): TGTGCCAGCAGTCCCAGGACAGGGCCTTATGGCTACACCTTC.

This clone showed up just once. The chain is built from TRBV2 and TRBJ1-5, with 9 positions matching TRBD1. V was clipped by 3 bases and J by 6 bases; unmatched bases: 6. This CDR3 contains 15 residues. Germline CDR1 SNHLY, CDR2 FYNNEI. The chain's CDR3 is CASSEKGQGRQPQHF. The CDR3 DNA follows: TGTGCCAGCAGTGAGAAGGGACAGGGACGTCAGCCCCAGCATTTT.

DNA for the CDR3: TGTGCCAGCTCTCCCGACGGGACAGCTTCCTACGAGCAGTACTTC. Translation: CASSPDGTASYEQYF. This chain connects TRBV18 to TRBJ2-7; TRBD1 matches 7 bases. V shed 6 bases, J shed 1 base, and the junction held 9 bases outside the gene matches. Germline V gene lookup returns CDR1 KGHSH and CDR2 LQKENI. The CDR3 is made up of 15 amino acids.

This clone was counted a single time. CDR3 sequence: CASTPGQMNTEAFF. The CDR3, as DNA: TGTGCCAGCACCCCGGGACAGATGAACACTGAAGCTTTCTTT. The rearrangement links TRBV27 to TRBJ1-1; 7 positions match TRBD1. The ends lost 7 bases at V and 0 bases at J; junction bases unmatched: 5. The CDR3 runs to 14 residues. Germline CDR1 and CDR2: MNHEY and SMNVEV (reference sequence).

The V gene is TRBV7-2, the J gene TRBJ1-2; 8 bases are a match to TRBD1. The CDR3 has 17 residues. Germline V gene lookup returns CDR1 SGHTA and CDR2 FQGNSA. The J segment lost 6 bases and the V segment lost 5 bases, leaving 17 bases of the junction unmatched. In DNA form, the CDR3 reads TGTGCCAGCAGCACTAGGGACCCCGGGACAGGACGGGATGGCTACACCTTC. It codes for CASSTRDPGTGRDGYTF.

The chain couples TRBV6-4 to TRBJ1-5; D gene uncertain. This CDR3 has 13 amino acids. Trimming removed 3 bases at V and 5 bases at J, with 8 bases between. CDR1 is MRHNA and CDR2 is SNTAGT in the germline V gene. The CDR3 nucleotides are TGTGCCAGCAGTGAAGGCAGGCATCAGCCCCAGCATTTT. It encodes CASSEGRHQPQHF.

V is TRBV18 and J is TRBJ1-1, with D uncertain. Per germline, CDR1 KGHSH and CDR2 LQKENI. Trimming took off 4 bases at V and 4 bases at J, with 13 bases between the two ends. This CDR3 comprises 14 residues. This CDR3 reads CASSHSRMGTEAFF. CDR3 DNA sequence: TGTGCCAGCTCACACAGCCGGATGGGCACTGAAGCTTTCTTT. Full variable domain (rest looked up from reference TRBV18 and TRBJ1-1): NAGVMQNPRHLVRRRGQEARLRCSPMKGHSHVYWYRQLPEEGLKFMVYLQKENIIDESGMPKERFSAEFPKEGPSILRIQQVVRGDSAAYFCASSHSRMGTEAFFGQGTRLTVV.

J is TRBJ2-3 and V is TRBV19, with D uncertain. The V end was cut by 6 bases, the J end by 0 bases, with 7 bases between. Germline values: CDR1 LNHDA, CDR2 SQIVND (reference sequence). The CDR3 has 13 amino acids. This CDR3 is CASSLVSTDTQYF. CDR3 coding DNA: TGTGCCAGTAGCCTAGTTAGCACAGATACGCAGTATTTT.

The V call is TRBV19, the J call TRBJ1-1, with D possibly being TRBD1 (6 bases). Deletions cut 6 bases from V and 0 bases from J, with 17 bases between. The germline CDR1 and CDR2 sequences are LNHDA and SQIVND (reference sequence). This CDR3 spans 16 amino acids. The DNA of the CDR3 is TGTGCCAGTAGCCCTCTCCGACAGGACATGAACACTGAAGCTTTCTTT. Its translation is CASSPLRQDMNTEAFF.

The chain combines TRBV4-3 with TRBJ2-3; 8 positions agree with TRBD1. Trimming took 6 bases from V and 6 from J; bases not matched to a gene: 8. The CDR3 loop spans 14 amino acids. From germline, CDR1 is LGHNA and CDR2 YSLEER. The chain's CDR3 is CASSSGQGADTQYF. The CDR3, as DNA: TGCGCCAGCAGTTCAGGACAGGGAGCGGATACGCAGTATTTT.

V and J are TRBV6-2 or TRBV6-3 and TRBJ2-7, with 12 bases matching TRBD2. Germline assignment: CDR1 MNHEY and CDR2 SVGEGT. The CDR3 has 16 residues. The V and J ends lost 6 bases and 2 bases, in that order; junction bases with no gene match: 8. The CDR3 region is CASSRVGLAGTYEQYF. CDR3 sequence (DNA): TGTGCCAGCAGCAGAGTCGGACTAGCGGGGACCTACGAGCAGTACTTC.

The CDR3 coding sequence is TGTGCCAGCAGCTCGGCCAGGGGGACAGATACGCAGTATTTT. Translated: CASSSARGTDTQYF. V gene TRBV5-4 combines with J gene TRBJ2-3; the match to TRBD1 covers 7 bases. V lost 3 bases and J lost 3; bases outside the gene matches: 4. This CDR3 spans 14 amino acids. Germline CDR1 and CDR2: SGHNT and YYREEE (reference sequence).

The V call is TRBV5-4, the J call TRBJ2-1, with D maybe TRBD1 (6 bases). V was pared by 4 bases and J by 12 bases, with 17 bases between. CDR3 size: 13 residues. Looked up from germline, CDR1 is SGHNT and CDR2 is YYREEE (reference sequence). The CDR3, as DNA: TGTGCCAGCAGCCCTCAACAGGGATCCGTGCAGTTCTTC. This sequence encodes CASSPQQGSVQFF.

The chain employs TRBV6-2 or TRBV6-3 and TRBJ2-6; D gene uncertain. The V gene's germline CDR1 is MNHEY and CDR2 SVGEGT. With 2 bases removed from V and 0 bases from J, the gap between germline ends came to 8 bases. The CDR3 is 16 residues long. CDR3 DNA sequence: TGTGCCAGCAGTTACCCCCAAGCCTCTGGGGCCAACGTCCTGACTTTC. Amino acids: CASSYPQASGANVLTF.

V gene TRBV6-5 combines with J gene TRBJ2-7; D gene unclear. The germline V gene has CDR1 MNHEY and CDR2 SVGAGI. This CDR3 has 15 residues. Trimming stripped 1 base from V and 7 bases from J, with 17 bases between. CDR3 coding DNA: TGTGCCAGCAGTTACTTCCATACGAGTTCGTCGGAGCAGTACTTC. Encoded protein: CASSYFHTSSSEQYF.

The chain joins TRBV28 to TRBJ1-1; D possibly corresponds to TRBD1 (5 bases). V gave up 1 base and J gave up 4 bases, with 7 bases separating them. This CDR3 has 13 residues. From germline, CDR1 is MDHEN and CDR2 SYDVKM. The CDR3 nucleotides are TGTGCCAGCAGTTTATCGACAGTCACTGAAGCTTTCTTT. Translation gives CASSLSTVTEAFF.

This chain connects TRBV7-2 to TRBJ1-5; maybe TRBD1 (5 bases). Germline CDR1 and CDR2: SGHTA and FQGNSA. The V end lost 3 bases, the J end lost 4 bases, and 16 bases lay between the germline ends. This CDR3 is built from 16 residues. The CDR3 spells CASSLHRAPGNQPQHF. Written as DNA, the CDR3 is TGTGCCAGCAGCTTGCACCGGGCCCCAGGGAATCAGCCCCAGCATTTT.

Notes on this clone: This CDR3 is also generated by other DNA sequences in the sample. The chain employs TRBV18 and TRBJ2-7, with 14 bases fitting TRBD2. The CDR3 sequence is 15 residues long. V was pared by 2 bases and J by 4 bases, with 1 base of the junction left unmatched. CDR1 and CDR2 from the germline V gene are KGHSH and LQKENI. The CDR3 spells CASSPGTSGGYEQYF. CDR3 DNA: TGTGCCAGCTCACCAGGGACTAGCGGGGGTTACGAGCAGTACTTC. Drawing the rest from reference TRBV18 and TRBJ2-7, the complete variable domain is NAGVMQNPRHLVRRRGQEARLRCSPMKGHSHVYWYRQLPEEGLKFMVYLQKENIIDESGMPKERFSAEFPKEGPSILRIQQVVRGDSAAYFCASSPGTSGGYEQYFGPGTRLTVT.

The chain carries TRBV18 and TRBJ1-1; 8 bases align to TRBD1. Trimming took 4 bases from V and 4 from J; bases not matched to a gene: 8. Germline CDR1 reads KGHSH; CDR2 reads LQKENI. This CDR3 is 15 amino acids long. The CDR3 DNA reads as TGTGCCAGCTCACGCTTACAGGGGGTGGGCACTGAAGCTTTCTTT. Translated: CASSRLQGVGTEAFF.

The gene calls are TRBV5-6 and TRBJ2-1; 8 nucleotides align to TRBD2. Germline trimming cut 0 bases from V and 1 base from J; bases unmatched to any gene: 9. Per the germline V gene, CDR1 is SGHDT and CDR2 is YYEEEE. The CDR3 contains 18 residues. In DNA form, the CDR3 reads TGTGCCAGCAGCTTGGTACGGGGGGGACACGAATCCTACAATGAGCAGTTCTTC. This sequence encodes CASSLVRGGHESYNEQFF.

This rearrangement joins TRBV7-9 to TRBJ2-5; D remains ambiguous. Trimming shortened V by 3 bases and J by 2 bases, and 16 bases separated the two germline ends. The CDR3 consists of 16 residues. Looked up from germline, CDR1 is SEHNR and CDR2 is FQNEAQ (reference sequence). The CDR3 sequence is CASSLLTVTPQETQYF. The CDR3 nucleotides read TGTGCCAGCAGCTTGTTAACAGTGACCCCGCAAGAGACCCAGTACTTC.

The chain uses TRBV5-5 and TRBJ2-1; D possibly corresponds to TRBD2 (6 bases). V shed 3 bases and J shed 6 bases, with 16 bases lying between them. Germline CDR1 reads SGHKS; CDR2 reads YYEKEE (reference sequence). The CDR3 sequence is 15 residues long. Here the CDR3 DNA reads TGTGCCAGCAGCTCGGGACTTTCTCAGGGCAATGAGCAGTTCTTC. It specifies CASSSGLSQGNEQFF.

The chain uses TRBV18 and TRBJ2-5; 7 positions match TRBD1. Germline lookup yields CDR1 KGHSH and CDR2 LQKENI. This CDR3 has 13 amino acids. The V gene end was trimmed by 4 bases and the J gene end by 4 bases; junction bases not matched to a gene: 3. CDR3 protein: CASSRTGVETQYF. CDR3 DNA: TGTGCCAGCTCACGTACAGGGGTAGAGACCCAGTACTTC.

The rearrangement joins TRBV4-3 to TRBJ2-1; D is unclear. V was shortened by 4 bases and J by 6 bases, with 13 bases between the two germline ends. The CDR3 has 14 amino acids. CDR1 is LGHNA and CDR2 is YSLEER in the germline V gene. CDR3 loop: CASSPLLGANEQFF. As DNA, the CDR3 is TGCGCCAGCAGCCCCCTGCTAGGCGCCAATGAGCAGTTCTTC.